This T cell receptor (beta chain) was captured in a study of cytomegalovirus exposure and HLA in healthy donors. Looking at the study overall: There were nearly 120 million unique TCR beta sequences, drawn from about 180 million T cells, in an earlier analysis.

Points on this clone: What it binds is not known.

CDR3 length: 13 residues. V trimming: 6 bases; J trimming: 7 bases; junction bases outside the gene matches: 7. The germline gives CDR1 LNHDA, CDR2 SQIVND (reference sequence). Study results and limitations: A missense variant in DCLRE1C was later tied to TCR beta V- and J-gene trimming. Analyzed later, most CMV-associated TCR beta chains appeared HLA-restricted.

13 Jbeta primers and 60 Vbeta primers were used for the PCR. In the original processing: Approximately 78 million unique TCR beta chains, roughly 11 million of them shared, were counted by a later analysis. Libraries were prepared by immunoSEQ multiplex PCR; TCRdb keeps only in-frame clonotypes and omits some of them. That table furnishes V, J and clone size, whereas the DNA furnished D and trimming. The sample carries approximately 150,000 clones, 60% to 85% recorded once. The sequence came from a man in his forties in good health and CMV-seropositive. The J gene is TRBJ1-2, the V gene TRBV19, with TRBD1 identical over 8 bases. The sequenced sample was PBMCs. CDR3 nucleotides: TGTGCCAGTAGAGTTACAGGGGGGTTTGGCTACACCTTC. This gives the protein CASRVTGGFGYTF.